Listed here are 19 T cell receptor beta chains from one sample, sequenced in a study of T cells in Graves' hyperthyroidism and ophthalmopathy. Amplification of TCR beta CDR3 regions was performed using RNA transcripts as template. The HTBI primer set served for first-round RT-PCR of the TCR CDR3. One entry per CDR3 protein results from TCRdb running MiXCR on the multiplex PCR reads. Here the sample spans hundreds of thousands of distinct CDR3 sequences, 15% to 20% being singletons. Sequenced sample: blood. These receptors all stem from a woman between 40 and 55 years old with Graves' ophthalmopathy.

V is TRBV6-1 and J is TRBJ1-2; D is uncertain. Germline CDR1 reads MNHNS; CDR2 reads SASEGT. This CDR3 is built from 11 residues. The ends were cut back, 6 bases at V and 6 bases at J, with 8 bases in the middle. CDR3 amino acids: CASSPSDGYTF. CDR3 coding DNA: TGTGCCAGCAGCCCTTCGGATGGCTACACCTTC.

This clonotype came up many times. The rearrangement links TRBV2 to TRBJ1-6, with TRBD1 as a possible D gene (5 bases). This CDR3 contains 14 residues. Deletions cut 5 bases from V and 7 bases from J, with 12 bases between. CDR1 SNHLY and CDR2 FYNNEI come from the germline V gene. CDR3 loop: CASSPAGLNSPLHF. The CDR3 DNA reads as TGTGCCAGCAGTCCCGCAGGGTTGAATTCACCCCTCCACTTT.

The chain recombines TRBV7-9 with TRBJ1-1, with TRBD1 as a possible D gene (5 bases). Trimming shortened V by 5 bases and J by 0 bases, and 13 bases separated the two germline ends. Looked up from germline, CDR1 is SEHNR and CDR2 is FQNEAQ (reference sequence). This CDR3 comprises 15 residues. The CDR3 is CASSASGPMNTEAFF. In DNA, the CDR3 is TGTGCCAGCAGCGCCTCGGGACCGATGAACACTGAAGCTTTCTTT.

V and J are TRBV20-1 and TRBJ2-2, with 11 bases fitting TRBD2. CDR1 DFQATT and CDR2 SNEGSKA come from the germline V gene (reference sequence). The CDR3 has 16 residues. Trimming at V came to 2 bases and at J to 5 bases, leaving 7 bases not matched to a gene. The CDR3 coding sequence is TGCAGTGCTAGAAAAATGGGACTAGCGGTGACCGGGGAGCTGTTTTTT. Amino acids: CSARKMGLAVTGELFF.

In this sample, this clonotype turned up a few times. The chain links TRBV6-1 to TRBJ1-3; D ambiguous. Germline lookup yields CDR1 MNHNS and CDR2 SASEGT. The CDR3 runs 15 residues. V gave up 4 bases and J gave up 1 base, with 11 bases separating them. CDR3 loop: CASSALDYSGNTIYF. CDR3 nucleotides: TGTGCCAGCAGTGCTCTTGACTATTCTGGAAACACCATATATTTT.

This clonotype has more than one count but fewer than ten. The CDR3 loop is CASSFLGEFSYEQYF. The CDR3 coding sequence is TGCGCCAGCAGCTTTCTGGGGGAGTTCTCCTACGAGCAGTACTTC. The J gene is TRBJ2-7, the V gene TRBV5-1; the D gene could be TRBD1 or TRBD2 (5 bases each). The CDR3 contains 15 residues. V was cut by 2 bases and J by 0 bases, with 12 bases left in between. Germline V gene sequence: CDR1 SGHRS, CDR2 YFSETQ. The full variable domain, in which reference TRBV5-1 and TRBJ2-7 provide the parts outside the CDR3, is KAGVTQTPRYLIKTRGQQVTLSCSPISGHRSVSWYQQTPGQGLQFLFEYFSETQRNKGNFPGRFSGRQFSNSRSEMNVSTLELGDSALYLCASSFLGEFSYEQYFGPGTRLTVT.

Comments on this clonotype: A much bigger clone sits one base away, suggesting this may be a read error. The chain recombines TRBV6-2 or TRBV6-3 with TRBJ1-6; D is possibly TRBD1 (5 bases). The CDR3 covers 15 residues. V was clipped by 0 bases and J by 6 bases, with 9 bases between them. CDR1 and CDR2 (germline): MNHEY, SVGEGT. CDR3 amino acids: CASSYSWGGNSPLHF. The CDR3 bases are TGTGCCAGCAGTTACTCGTGGGGGGGTAATTCACCCCTCCACTTT.

The chain combines TRBV15 with TRBJ1-1; D gene unclear. V lost 0 bases, J lost 7 bases, and 6 bases lay in between. The germline CDR1 and CDR2 sequences are LNHNV and YYDKDF (reference sequence). The CDR3 contains 12 residues. CDR3 sequence (DNA): TGTGCCACCAGCAGAGATCGCGGTGAAGCTTTCTTT. Translation gives CATSRDRGEAFF.

This clonotype was recorded many times. This chain uses TRBV6-1 with TRBJ1-5, with 7 bases lining up with TRBD1. CDR1 MNHNS and CDR2 SASEGT come from the germline V gene. The CDR3 is made up of 14 amino acids. The J segment lost 6 bases and the V segment lost 7 bases, leaving 9 bases of the junction unmatched. CDR3 nucleotide sequence: TGTGCCAGCACCGGGGGACAGTGGGTTCAGCCCCAGCATTTT. Translated, it gives CASTGGQWVQPQHF.

The sample holds many counts of this clonotype. This chain connects TRBV7-2 to TRBJ2-1; a weak D match, TRBD2 (6 bases). CDR3 length equals 16 residues. Germline lookup yields CDR1 SGHTA and CDR2 FQGNSA. V lost 5 bases to trimming and J lost 5 bases, with 19 bases between them. The CDR3, as DNA: TGTGCCAGCAGCCCCCTTCGACTAGGGGATAACAATGAGCAGTTCTTC. Protein sequence: CASSPLRLGDNNEQFF.

This clonotype came up a few times. V and J are TRBV20-1 and TRBJ2-1; D remains unclear. Germline V gene lookup returns CDR1 DFQATT and CDR2 SNEGSKA (reference sequence). CDR3 length equals 11 residues. V was shortened by 5 bases and J by 9 bases, with 11 bases between the two germline ends. CDR3 region: CSAARSGEQFF. The CDR3 DNA reads TGCAGTGCTGCCCGGAGTGGTGAGCAGTTCTTC.

This clonotype has ten or more counts. The chain employs TRBV6-6 and TRBJ2-1; tentative D call: TRBD2 (5 bases). CDR3 length equals 17 residues. The germline V and J ends were trimmed by 2 bases and 2 bases, with 16 bases remaining between them. From germline, CDR1 is MNHNY and CDR2 SVGAGI (reference sequence). CDR3 sequence (DNA): TGTGCCAGCAGTTACGGACCCGGGCTACTAGCCTACAATGAGCAGTTCTTC. Translating gives CASSYGPGLLAYNEQFF.

V and J are TRBV6-6 and TRBJ2-7, with TRBD2 matching 12 bases. Unmatched junction bases numbered 8, after V lost 0 bases and J lost 5 bases. Germline assignment: CDR1 MNHNY and CDR2 SVGAGI (reference sequence). CDR3 length: 17 residues. CDR3 amino acids: CASSYSKTSGSYHEQYF. The CDR3 nucleotides read TGTGCCAGCAGTTACTCGAAGACTAGCGGGAGTTACCACGAGCAGTACTTC.

This clonotype showed up many times. The CDR3 is CASSFQGLAGTYNEQFF. As DNA, the CDR3 is TGTGCCAGCAGTTTCCAAGGACTAGCGGGAACCTACAATGAGCAGTTCTTC. The V gene is TRBV12-3 or TRBV12-4, the J gene TRBJ2-1, with 12 bases matching TRBD2. The CDR3 is 17 residues long. V trimming: 3 bases; J trimming: 2 bases; junction bases outside the gene matches: 5.

This clonotype has at least ten counts. The chain links TRBV2 to TRBJ1-2, with D perhaps matching TRBD1 (6 bases). Trimming removed 7 bases at V and 4 bases at J, with 13 bases between. Germline V CDR1 and CDR2: SNHLY, FYNNEI. The CDR3 totals 13 residues. As DNA, the CDR3 is TGTGCCAGCAATTCGCAGGGGCTCTATGGCTACACCTTC. Translation: CASNSQGLYGYTF.

This clonotype came up a few times. The chain has TRBV7-2 and TRBJ2-1, with 12 bases aligning to TRBD2. Trimming removed 1 base from V and 9 bases from J; junction bases left unmatched: 4. CDR1 and CDR2 (germline): SGHTA, FQGNSA. This CDR3 is 15 amino acids long. In DNA form, the CDR3 reads TGTGCCAGCAGCTTAGGCCTAGCGGGGGGGCTTGAGCAGTTCTTC. This gives the protein CASSLGLAGGLEQFF.

Comments on this clonotype: This may arise from a read error, as a much more abundant clone is one base away. This chain connects TRBV2 to TRBJ2-7; D may be TRBD1 (6 bases). The ends were cut back, 11 bases at V and 5 bases at J, with 22 bases in the middle. Germline lookup yields CDR1 SNHLY and CDR2 FYNNEI. This CDR3 region has 14 residues. The CDR3 loop is CAAQQGRATDEQYF. CDR3 DNA sequence: TGTGCCGCCCAACAGGGCAGGGCTACAGACGAGCAGTACTTC.

This clonotype was picked up many times. The chain uses TRBV11-2 and TRBJ2-1; D is unresolved. From germline, CDR1 is SGHAT and CDR2 FQNNGV. The germline V and J ends were trimmed by 3 bases and 4 bases, with 7 bases remaining between them. The CDR3 runs to 13 residues. The CDR3: CASSFQEYNEQFF. DNA of the CDR3: TGTGCCAGCAGCTTTCAAGAATACAATGAGCAGTTCTTC.

This clonotype was counted at least ten times. This chain uses TRBV20-1 with TRBJ1-2; the match to TRBD1 covers 8 bases. This CDR3 is built from 12 residues. J lost 6 bases, V lost 6 bases, and 6 bases had no gene match. Germline V gene sequence: CDR1 DFQATT, CDR2 SNEGSKA (reference sequence). CDR3 sequence: CSAGTGGNGYTF. CDR3 sequence (DNA): TGCAGTGCAGGGACAGGTGGGAATGGCTACACCTTC.